This TCR beta chain was recorded in a study of identical twins. The cDNA had a unique molecular identifier and a template-switch universal primer site. Via MiXCR, TCRdb re-called the 5' RACE reads, giving one row per CDR3 protein. The sample records about 920,000 distinct CDR3 sequences, roughly 12% being singletons. Germline V lookup: CDR1 MNHEY, CDR2 SVGAGI. The CDR3 spans 16 residues. The trim removed 0 bases at V and 8 bases at J, leaving 3 bases unmatched. This clonotype was seen only a few times. What it recognizes is unknown. Study-level findings and limits: Twins' surplus sharing was weaker for beta out-of-frame sequences. Abundant cord blood beta clonotypes carried fewer insertions; memory repertoires showed none.

The data also belong to a second study, concerning yellow fever vaccine responses in identical twins.

The clonotype was recovered from a woman aged 18-29 years in good health. The sample consisted of PBMCs. V and J are TRBV6-5 and TRBJ1-6, with 11 bases aligning to TRBD1. CDR3 coding DNA: TGTGCCAGCAGTTACTCCCTGGGACAGGGGGATTCACCCCTCCACTTT. As protein: CASSYSLGQGDSPLHF.